Sequencing of this T cell receptor beta chain was carried out in a study of glioma-infiltrating T cells after dendritic cell vaccination. On the study more broadly: Glioblastoma patients came from Phase I and II dendritic cell vaccination trials. Monocyte-derived dendritic cells, cultured six to seven days with IL-4 and GM-CSF, were pulsed with autologous tumor lysate. General study points: Only a small number of patients had complete blood and tumor samples.

The PCR used 60 V beta and 13 J beta primers. Profiled with immunoSEQ multiplex PCR; TCRdb holds only in-frame clones, not every one. The sample yields about 63,000 clones, more than 70% seen once. V was trimmed by 5 bases and J by 8 bases, leaving 13 bases between them. The CDR3 runs 13 residues. CDR1 and CDR2 (germline): SGHAT, FQNNGV. Time point here: after dendritic cell vaccination, including at tumor progression/relapse. Concerning this clone itself: Its antigen is not known.

This specimen was blood, taken after dendritic cell vaccination. The chain joins TRBV11-2 to TRBJ1-3; tentative D call: TRBD1 (6 bases). The sequence came from a human donor with glioblastoma. DNA for the CDR3: TGTGCCAGCAGCCCCGGACAGCGAGACACCATATATTTT. Its protein is CASSPGQRDTIYF.